Listed here is a single T cell receptor beta chain. This record belongs to a study of shared clonotypes between healthy human individuals. CD8 cells classed as naive were CD45RO-negative and positively selected for CCR7, excluding terminally differentiated effector memory CD45RA+ cells. All the donors were Caucasian adults who lived in Nashville, Tennessee. Original analysis: ImmunoSEQ only sent back junction sequences with no quality scores, so filtering was done differently. Profiled with immunoSEQ multiplex PCR; TCRdb holds only in-frame clones, not every one. V, J and clone size are taken as reported in that table, and D and trimming were inferred from the DNA itself. This sample has roughly 810,000 clones; about 96% occur once, and the top ten carry over 0.2%. This CDR3 contains 17 residues. V gave up 0 bases and J gave up 9 bases; unmatched junction bases: 7. CDR1 and CDR2 from the germline V gene are SGHAT and FQNNGV.

The material sequenced was naive CD8+ T cells sorted from blood. The chain recombines TRBV11-2 with TRBJ2-1; 14 nucleotides align to TRBD2. This TCR was recovered from a man younger than 40 in good health. The CDR3 DNA reads as TGTGCCAGCAGCTTAGAGTTGACTAGCGGGAGGGACGGTGAGCAGTTCTTC. Amino acids: CASSLELTSGRDGEQFF.